The 20 T cell receptor beta chains presented below share a single source sample, sequenced in a study of CD8 T cells in ankylosing spondylitis. Each CDR3 protein gets one entry after TCRdb re-called the 5' RACE reads with MiXCR. The sample has 210,000 or so distinct CDR3 sequences, roughly 8.2% seen once. What was sequenced was blood, either unsorted or a sorted T cell fraction (not recorded which). The source of these receptors is a female donor with ankylosing spondylitis or in good health (not recorded which).

There are many counts of this clonotype. The chain combines TRBV7-3 with TRBJ2-1; TRBD2 aligns across 12 bases. This CDR3 comprises 16 residues. Germline trimming cut 5 bases from V and 10 bases from J; bases unmatched to any gene: 12. Germline CDR1 is SGHTA and CDR2 is FQGTGA. CDR3 DNA: TGTGCCAGCAGCCAAGGGGCGCTAGCGGGGGGGAGCGAGCAGTTCTTC. It translates to CASSQGALAGGSEQFF.

This clonotype was observed many times. The J gene is TRBJ2-1, the V gene TRBV15; D might be TRBD1 (5 bases). There are 13 residues in the CDR3. Trimming cost V 6 bases and J 6 bases, with 12 bases left between them. Germline assignment: CDR1 LNHNV and CDR2 YYDKDF (reference sequence). CDR3: CATRVIGANEQFF. CDR3 nucleotides: TGTGCCACCAGGGTAATTGGGGCCAATGAGCAGTTCTTC. Variable domain in full (rest from reference TRBV15 and TRBJ2-1): DAMVIQNPRYQVTQFGKPVTLSCSQTLNHNVMYWYQQKSSQAPKLLFHYYDKDFNNEADTPDNFQSRRPNTSFCFLDIRSPGLGDTAMYLCATRVIGANEQFFGPGTRLTVL.

This clonotype has at least ten counts. The chain has TRBV29-1 and TRBJ2-7, with a weak D call TRBD2 (6 bases). Germline loops: CDR1 SQVTM, CDR2 ANQGSEA. V dropped 1 base and J dropped 7 bases, with 11 bases sitting between them. CDR3 length: 12 residues. The CDR3 loop reads CSVEGLGREQYF. CDR3 DNA sequence: TGCAGCGTTGAAGGTCTGGGGAGGGAGCAGTACTTC.

The chain combines TRBV20-1 with TRBJ2-7, with 9 bases that match TRBD2. Per the germline V gene, CDR1 is DFQATT and CDR2 is SNEGSKA (reference sequence). V trimming: 0 bases; J trimming: 3 bases; junction bases outside the gene matches: 6. The CDR3 contains 15 residues. The CDR3 protein is CSARDPTSGGYEQYF. CDR3 in DNA: TGCAGTGCTAGAGATCCGACTAGCGGAGGCTACGAGCAGTACTTC.

This clonotype was seen ten or more times. The chain carries TRBV5-1 and TRBJ2-5; D unresolved. In germline, CDR1 is SGHRS, CDR2 YFSETQ. CDR3 length: 11 residues. V was pared by 5 bases and J by 5 bases, with 7 bases between. The CDR3 region has the DNA TGCGCCAGCAGTGAACAGGAGACCCAGTACTTC. Its protein product is CASSEQETQYF.

This clonotype was seen ten or more times. The rearrangement links TRBV20-1 to TRBJ1-5; perhaps TRBD1 as D (6 bases). V was clipped by 0 bases and J by 2 bases, with 11 bases between them. The CDR3 runs to 15 residues. CDR1 DFQATT and CDR2 SNEGSKA come from the germline V gene (reference sequence). CDR3 bases: TGCAGTGCTAGAGACAGGGGTGGTGGCAATCAGCCCCAGCATTTT. Its translation is CSARDRGGGNQPQHF.

Remarks on this clonotype: One end of the junction is discordant with germline, which a read error may explain. The J gene is TRBJ2-6, the V gene TRBV6-5, with unresolved D. CDR1 is MNHEY, CDR2 SVGAGI, per germline. The CDR3 runs to 15 residues. The CDR3 spells CASSTRNSEANVLTF. As DNA, the CDR3 is TGTGCCAGCAGTACCCGGAACTCTGAGGCCAACGTCCTGACTTTC.

This clonotype showed up just a few times. This chain connects TRBV18 to TRBJ1-5; D unclear. Germline V gene lookup returns CDR1 KGHSH and CDR2 LQKENI. Trimming pared 6 bases from V and 1 base from J, leaving 13 bases between. CDR3 length: 15 residues. The CDR3 loop reads CASSFPGTSNQPQHF. CDR3 coding DNA: TGTGCCAGCTCCTTCCCGGGAACGAGCAATCAGCCCCAGCATTTT. The full variable domain, its missing parts supplied by reference TRBV18 and TRBJ1-5, is NAGVMQNPRHLVRRRGQEARLRCSPMKGHSHVYWYRQLPEEGLKFMVYLQKENIIDESGMPKERFSAEFPKEGPSILRIQQVVRGDSAAYFCASSFPGTSNQPQHFGDGTRLSIL.

In this sample, this clonotype turned up many times. The chain is built from TRBV2 and TRBJ2-5; D is perhaps TRBD1 (6 bases). The CDR3 sequence is 15 residues long. Trimming shortened V by 5 bases and J by 7 bases, and 20 bases separated the two germline ends. Per germline, CDR1 SNHLY and CDR2 FYNNEI. CDR3 sequence reads: CASSTWDIKKGTQYF. The CDR3 DNA follows: TGTGCCAGCAGTACCTGGGACATAAAAAAGGGGACCCAGTACTTC.

This clonotype has a count of ten or more. V and J are TRBV20-1 and TRBJ1-1; 9 bases line up with TRBD1. Germline lookup yields CDR1 DFQATT and CDR2 SNEGSKA (reference sequence). The CDR3 spans 14 residues. V lost 6 bases and J lost 5; bases outside the gene matches: 10. The CDR3 bases are TGCAGTGCGGCCCCGGACAGGGGTATAACTGAAGCTTTCTTT. It is translated as CSAAPDRGITEAFF.

This clonotype was observed at least ten times. The chain couples TRBV5-1 to TRBJ2-3; D perhaps matches TRBD1 (6 bases). The CDR3 loop spans 19 amino acids. Germline V gene lookup returns CDR1 SGHRS and CDR2 YFSETQ. The ends were cut back, 0 bases at V and 1 base at J, with 21 bases in the middle. The CDR3 protein is CASSLGTVLGGEGTDTQYF. The DNA for the CDR3 is TGCGCCAGCAGCTTGGGGACAGTACTAGGAGGAGAAGGCACAGATACGCAGTATTTT. Looking up the rest from reference TRBV5-1 and TRBJ2-3 gives the full variable domain: KAGVTQTPRYLIKTRGQQVTLSCSPISGHRSVSWYQQTPGQGLQFLFEYFSETQRNKGNFPGRFSGRQFSNSRSEMNVSTLELGDSALYLCASSLGTVLGGEGTDTQYFGPGTRLTVL.

This clonotype was recorded at least ten times. The rearrangement uses TRBV10-3 and TRBJ1-1; D is undetermined. Germline values: CDR1 ENHRY, CDR2 SYGVKD. Trimming stripped 6 bases from V and 3 bases from J, with 8 bases between. There are 12 residues in the CDR3. The DNA for the CDR3 is TGTGCCATCAGGCGGGCGGACACTGAAGCTTTCTTT. Its protein is CAIRRADTEAFF.

Concerning this clonotype itself: Sequence at one end of the junction differs from germline and may be a read error. The chain combines TRBV15 with TRBJ2-1; 9 nucleotides match TRBD2. There are 15 residues in the CDR3. Germline V lookup: CDR1 LNHNV, CDR2 YYDKDF (reference sequence). The DNA for the CDR3 is TGTGCTACCAGGGGCTCTAGCGGGACTCGCAATGAGCAGTTCTTC. It codes for CATRGSSGTRNEQFF.

This clonotype came up many times. V is TRBV27 and J is TRBJ1-5; 7 bases are a match to TRBD1. J lost 3 bases, V lost 2 bases, and 13 bases had no gene match. Germline V lookup: CDR1 MNHEY, CDR2 SMNVEV (reference sequence). The CDR3 length is 18 residues. Here the CDR3 reads CASSLRVQGVGSNQPQHF. CDR3 coding DNA: TGTGCCAGCAGTTTAAGGGTGCAGGGGGTGGGATCCAATCAGCCCCAGCATTTT.

This clonotype was found many times. The CDR3 DNA reads TGTGCCAGCGGACAGGGTTCGACCAAAAACATTCAGTACTTC. Its protein is CASGQGSTKNIQYF. This sequence joins TRBV9 and TRBJ2-4; 8 bases fit TRBD1. Germline V gives CDR1 SGDLS, CDR2 YYNGEE. The V segment lost 7 bases and the J segment 2 bases; nucleotides outside the gene matches: 5. The CDR3 runs to 14 residues. The entire variable domain, with the rest obtained from reference TRBV9 and TRBJ2-4, is as follows: DSGVTQTPKHLITATGQRVTLRCSPRSGDLSVYWYQQSLDQGLQFLIQYYNGEERAKGNILERFSAQQFPDLHSELNLSSLELGDSALYFCASGQGSTKNIQYFGAGTRLSVL.

This clonotype was seen many times. The genes are TRBV6-2 or TRBV6-3 and TRBJ2-1; 8 bases map to TRBD2. The CDR3 sequence is 13 residues long. Trimming at V came to 2 bases and at J to 12 bases, leaving 6 bases not matched to a gene. Germline CDR1 MNHEY, CDR2 SVGEGT. The CDR3 nucleotides are TGTGCCAGCAGTTACCGAAGCGGGAGCGGGCAGTTCTTC. This codes for CASSYRSGSGQFF.

This clonotype was counted ten times or more. The CDR3 is CASSQGGQGFYEQYF. CDR3 bases: TGCGCCAGCAGCCAAGGGGGACAGGGGTTTTACGAGCAGTACTTC. The J gene is TRBJ2-7, the V gene TRBV4-3, with 10 bases aligning to TRBD1. The CDR3 covers 15 residues. Germline V CDR1 and CDR2: LGHNA, YSLEER. Trimming took 1 base from V and 4 from J; bases not matched to a gene: 4.

This clonotype has ten or more counts. The V gene is TRBV7-3, the J gene TRBJ2-5; D unresolved. V was pared by 5 bases and J by 4 bases, with 8 bases between. Per germline, CDR1 SGHTA and CDR2 FQGTGA. The CDR3 runs 12 residues. The CDR3 region is CASSPDGETQYF. The CDR3, as DNA: TGTGCCAGCAGCCCCGACGGAGAGACCCAGTACTTC.

The genes are TRBV20-1 and TRBJ2-1, with D uncertain. CDR3 length: 14 amino acids. From germline, CDR1 is DFQATT and CDR2 SNEGSKA (reference sequence). The ends were cut back, 6 bases at V and 6 bases at J, with 18 bases in the middle. CDR3 coding DNA: TGCAGTGCCCCCTCCCCGTCGGTAGCCAATGAGCAGTTCTTC. Protein product: CSAPSPSVANEQFF.

The chain is built from TRBV6-2 or TRBV6-3 and TRBJ1-1; D is ambiguous. The CDR3 sequence is 14 residues long. V was trimmed by 2 bases and J by 1 base, leaving 8 bases between them. Germline CDR1 and CDR2: MNHEY and SVGEGT. The CDR3 DNA reads as TGTGCCAGCAGTTACAGGGCCACGAACACTGAAGCTTTCTTT. Translated, it gives CASSYRATNTEAFF.